This T cell receptor beta chain was captured in a study of radiotherapy plus CTLA-4 blockade in lung cancer. Sequencing was performed with immunoSEQ multiplex PCR; in TCRdb, only in-frame clones are kept and a portion is missing. Seen here are around 80,000 clones, roughly 87% observed once, and the top ten hold roughly 0.8%. Germline CDR1 MDHEN, CDR2 SYDVKM. Trimming stripped 5 bases from V and 5 bases from J, with 13 bases between. The length of the CDR3 is 14 residues. Patients with chemo-refractory metastatic non-small-cell lung cancer received focal radiation plus CTLA-4 blockade with ipilimumab.

The receptor's source is a human donor with non-small cell lung cancer who had stable disease on radiotherapy plus ipilimumab. J is TRBJ1-5 and V is TRBV28; D may be TRBD1 (5 bases). Sequenced here: peripheral blood, sampled from a patient treated with radiotherapy plus ipilimumab. CDR3 protein: CASSGGAPYQPQHF. DNA for the CDR3: TGTGCCAGCAGTGGAGGGGCACCTTATCAGCCCCAGCATTTT.